This passage covers 24 T cell receptor beta chains from one sample sequenced in a study of T-cell reconstitution after alpha-beta-depleted transplantation in children. Unique molecular identifiers were incorporated when the TCRbeta library was constructed. Using its own MiXCR run on the PCR reads, TCRdb lists one record per CDR3 protein. The sample shows 200,000 to 250,000 distinct CDR3 sequences, approximately 6.9% of them seen only once. The sample consisted of PBMCs, taken before TCRalphabeta/CD19-depleted stem cell transplant. These receptor sequences come from a boy between 2 and 10 years old with acute lymphoblastic leukemia, due to receive a stem cell transplant.

This clonotype appeared many times. J is TRBJ2-1 and V is TRBV7-8, with D perhaps TRBD1 (6 bases). Germline CDR1 is SGHVS and CDR2 is FQNEAQ. With 10 bases removed from V and 4 bases from J, the gap between germline ends came to 20 bases. CDR3 length: 15 amino acids. CDR3 in amino acids: CAIQGSTGQYNEQFF. The CDR3 DNA follows: TGTGCCATCCAGGGCAGCACAGGACAGTACAATGAGCAGTTCTTC.

This clonotype occurred many times. The CDR3, as DNA: TGCGCCAGCAGCCAAGCGGTCAGCAATGAGCAGTTCTTC. The encoded protein is CASSQAVSNEQFF. The rearrangement links TRBV4-3 to TRBJ2-1; D gene ambiguous. CDR1 LGHNA and CDR2 YSLEER come from the germline V gene. With 1 base removed from V and 6 bases from J, the gap between germline ends came to 7 bases. The CDR3 contains 13 residues.

This clonotype came up many times. The chain employs TRBV5-1 and TRBJ2-7, with D possibly being TRBD1 or TRBD2 (6 bases each). V was shortened by 1 base and J by 1 base, with 9 bases between the two germline ends. The CDR3 consists of 14 residues. The germline V gene encodes CDR1 SGHRS and CDR2 YFSETQ. CDR3 sequence: CASSLQGRSYEQYF. The CDR3, as DNA: TGCGCCAGCAGCTTGCAGGGGAGGTCCTACGAGCAGTACTTC.

The rearrangement joins TRBV5-1 to TRBJ2-5; D is unresolved. V lost 4 bases, J lost 1 base, and 11 bases lay in between. Looked up from germline, CDR1 is SGHRS and CDR2 is YFSETQ. This CDR3 region has 14 residues. This CDR3 is CASSPQPSQETQYF. The CDR3 DNA is TGCGCCAGCAGCCCCCAACCGTCCCAAGAGACCCAGTACTTC.

The V call is TRBV4-2, the J call TRBJ2-5, with D possibly being TRBD1 (5 bases). Germline CDR1 and CDR2: LGHNA and YNFKEQ. The CDR3 covers 16 residues. The V end was cut by 1 base, the J end by 2 bases, with 14 bases between. This chain's CDR3 is CASSQGPQGEQETQYF. The DNA of the CDR3 is TGTGCCAGCAGCCAAGGTCCTCAGGGCGAACAAGAGACCCAGTACTTC.

The rearrangement links TRBV24-1 to TRBJ1-5; tentative D call: TRBD1 (6 bases). The ends were cut back, 5 bases at V and 3 bases at J, with 7 bases in the middle. CDR3 length: 13 residues. The germline CDR1 and CDR2 sequences are KGHDR and SFDVKD. The CDR3 sequence: CATSGTVNQPQHF. The CDR3, as DNA: TGTGCCACCAGTGGGACAGTCAATCAGCCCCAGCATTTT.

This clonotype was picked up many times. J is TRBJ2-7 and V is TRBV4-3, with D possibly matching TRBD1 (6 bases). The CDR3 contains 15 residues. CDR1 and CDR2 from the germline V gene are LGHNA and YSLEER. V lost 5 bases and J 6 bases, leaving 20 bases between the germline ends. The CDR3 sequence: CASSETGSSGVEQYF. For the CDR3, the DNA is TGCGCCAGCAGCGAAACAGGGTCCTCAGGGGTCGAGCAGTACTTC.

This clonotype was seen repeatedly, ten times or more. The V call is TRBV9, the J call TRBJ2-7; 10 nucleotides align to TRBD2. Germline-derived CDR1 and CDR2 are SGDLS and YYNGEE. CDR3 length: 16 amino acids. J gave up 6 bases and V 3 bases, and 12 bases lay outside the gene matches. DNA for the CDR3: TGTGCCAGCAGCGATAACGTGGCTAGCGGGAGTCGCGAGCAGTACTTC. Protein product: CASSDNVASGSREQYF. Full variable domain (missing parts from reference TRBV9 and TRBJ2-7): DSGVTQTPKHLITATGQRVTLRCSPRSGDLSVYWYQQSLDQGLQFLIQYYNGEERAKGNILERFSAQQFPDLHSELNLSSLELGDSALYFCASSDNVASGSREQYFGPGTRLTVT.

The sample holds a few counts of this clonotype. The chain couples TRBV12-3 or TRBV12-4 to TRBJ1-5, with 8 bases identical to TRBD1. The CDR3 has 14 amino acids. V was pared by 6 bases and J by 3 bases, with 4 bases of the junction left unmatched. CDR3 residues: CASRQGGANQPQHF. For the CDR3, the DNA is TGTGCCAGCAGACAGGGGGGGGCCAATCAGCCCCAGCATTTT.

The V gene is TRBV29-1, the J gene TRBJ2-5; TRBD1 might be the D (5 bases). V lost 4 bases to trimming and J lost 1 base, with 7 bases between them. The CDR3 totals 12 residues. Per germline, CDR1 SQVTM and CDR2 ANQGSEA. The CDR3 DNA sequence: TGCAGCGTTGTAGGGGTCCAAGAGACCCAGTACTTC. Translation: CSVVGVQETQYF. Filled out from reference TRBV29-1 and TRBJ2-5, the complete variable domain reads SAVISQKPSRDICQRGTSLTIQCQVDSQVTMMFWYRQQPGQSLTLIATANQGSEATYESGFVIDKFPISRPNLTFSTLTVSNMSPEDSSIYLCSVVGVQETQYFGPGTRLLVL.

This clonotype was recorded at least ten times. This chain joins TRBV25-1 and TRBJ2-7; the match to TRBD2 covers 8 bases. The CDR3 runs to 14 residues. Germline V gives CDR1 MGHDK, CDR2 SYGVNS. The J segment lost 0 bases and the V segment lost 5 bases, leaving 3 bases of the junction unmatched. The CDR3 DNA is TGTGCCAGCAGTCTCGGGACTAGCTCCTACGAGCAGTACTTC. Residues: CASSLGTSSYEQYF.

This clonotype was seen more than once but under ten times. The chain combines TRBV20-1 with TRBJ2-4; 10 bases match TRBD2. The CDR3 runs to 18 residues. Unmatched junction bases numbered 14, after V lost 3 bases and J lost 3 bases. The germline CDR1 and CDR2 sequences are DFQATT and SNEGSKA (reference sequence). The CDR3 DNA sequence: TGCAGTGCTAGTGTCTCTAGCGGGAGTCGGGTTGGCAAAAACATTCAGTACTTC. This sequence encodes CSASVSSGSRVGKNIQYF.

This clonotype showed up many times. CDR3 DNA: TGTGCCAGCAGTCTGACGGACCCAAATGAAAAACTGTTTTTT. Its protein product is CASSLTDPNEKLFF. The chain couples TRBV28 to TRBJ1-4, with no clear D. The CDR3 covers 14 residues. The V gene lost 5 bases and the J gene lost 5 bases, with 12 bases spanning the gap. CDR1 MDHEN and CDR2 SYDVKM come from the germline V gene.

Many counts were recorded for this clonotype. This rearrangement joins TRBV7-2 to TRBJ2-7; 9 positions agree with TRBD1. Germline V CDR1 and CDR2: SGHTA, FQGNSA. This CDR3 contains 18 residues. The trim removed 0 bases at V and 0 bases at J, leaving 9 bases unmatched. CDR3 amino acids: CASSLAFVGTGNSYEQYF. The CDR3 DNA is TGTGCCAGCAGCTTAGCTTTTGTGGGGACAGGGAACTCCTACGAGCAGTACTTC. Based on the CDR3 plus reference TRBV7-2 and TRBJ2-7, the full variable domain is GAGVSQSPSNKVTEKGKDVELRCDPISGHTALYWYRQSLGQGLEFLIYFQGNSAPDKSGLPSDRFSAERTGGSVSTLTIQRTQQEDSAVYLCASSLAFVGTGNSYEQYFGPGTRLTVT.

This clonotype was counted ten times or more. The chain employs TRBV29-1 and TRBJ1-2, with a weak D call TRBD1 (5 bases). The germline CDR1 and CDR2 sequences are SQVTM and ANQGSEA. Trimming stripped 2 bases from V and 1 base from J, with 17 bases between. The CDR3 length is 16 residues. This chain's CDR3 is CSVEFFPSGGNYGYTF. The CDR3 nucleotides are TGCAGCGTTGAATTCTTCCCCAGCGGGGGTAACTATGGCTACACCTTC.

This clonotype was recorded a few times. The gene calls are TRBV2 and TRBJ2-7, with TRBD1 as a possible D gene (6 bases). Between the trimmed V and J ends, which lost 7 bases and 2 bases, there was a span of 12 bases. The CDR3 runs to 13 residues. Germline CDR1 SNHLY, CDR2 FYNNEI. DNA for the CDR3: TGTGCCAGCACGGTCCAGGGGCCCTACGAGCAGTACTTC. Translation: CASTVQGPYEQYF.

This clonotype was counted ten times or more. The CDR3 region has the DNA TGTGCCATCAGTGAAATCGGGGGCAGGGAGACCCAGTACTTC. This translates into CAISEIGGRETQYF. V usage is TRBV10-3 and J usage is TRBJ2-5, with D perhaps matching TRBD1 or TRBD2 (6 bases each). V was trimmed by 3 bases and J by 5 bases, leaving 13 bases between them. Germline-derived CDR1 and CDR2 are ENHRY and SYGVKD. The CDR3 loop spans 14 amino acids.

This clonotype was counted between two and nine times. A much bigger clone sits one base away, suggesting this may be a read error. The rearrangement links TRBV7-9 to TRBJ1-6, with TRBD1 matching 7 bases. Germline lookup yields CDR1 SEHNR and CDR2 FQNEAQ (reference sequence). There are 14 residues in the CDR3. CDR3 DNA: TGTTCCAGCAGCTTAGGACAGGAGAGTTCACCCCTCCACTTT. Protein sequence: CSSSLGQESSPLHF.

V usage is TRBV4-3 and J usage is TRBJ2-2, with D maybe TRBD1 (5 bases). This CDR3 comprises 14 residues. Germline CDR1 LGHNA, CDR2 YSLEER. Between the trimmed V and J ends, which lost 4 bases and 5 bases, there was a span of 11 bases. The CDR3 nucleotides are TGCGCCAGCAGCCGAGACAGCGATACCGGGGAGCTGTTTTTT. Translated, it gives CASSRDSDTGELFF.

Many counts were recorded for this clonotype. This chain joins TRBV11-2 and TRBJ2-5; D is unclear. This CDR3 has 15 amino acids. CDR1 and CDR2 (germline): SGHAT, FQNNGV. V dropped 5 bases and J dropped 2 bases, with 15 bases sitting between them. The CDR3 DNA reads as TGTGCCAGCAGCCTCACTCCCGGGCCTCAAGAGACCCAGTACTTC. Its translation: CASSLTPGPQETQYF.

This clonotype has a count of ten or more. The chain carries TRBV5-1 and TRBJ2-1; 9 bases fit TRBD1. CDR3 length: 15 amino acids. Germline lookup yields CDR1 SGHRS and CDR2 YFSETQ. J lost 11 bases, V lost 0 bases, and 9 bases had no gene match. The CDR3 loop is CASSLGDRGIQKQFF. In DNA, the CDR3 is TGCGCCAGCAGCTTGGGAGACAGGGGGATACAGAAGCAGTTCTTC.

This clonotype was detected many times. The rearrangement joins TRBV5-1 to TRBJ2-5; possibly TRBD2 for D (5 bases). Looked up from germline, CDR1 is SGHRS and CDR2 is YFSETQ. V lost 0 bases and J 5 bases, leaving 17 bases between the germline ends. The CDR3 length is 16 residues. The CDR3 region is CASSLAPSGEGETQYF. The CDR3 coding sequence is TGCGCCAGCAGCTTGGCGCCCAGCGGAGAGGGTGAGACCCAGTACTTC.

The sample holds many counts of this clonotype. The chain carries TRBV9 and TRBJ2-1, with D hard to call. This CDR3 spans 13 amino acids. Germline V CDR1 and CDR2: SGDLS, YYNGEE. V was shortened by 2 bases and J by 4 bases, with 7 bases between the two germline ends. The CDR3 nucleotides read TGTGCCAGCAGCGTGGGATATTACAATGAGCAGTTCTTC. Protein: CASSVGYYNEQFF. The complete variable domain, with remaining parts taken from reference TRBV9 and TRBJ2-1, reads DSGVTQTPKHLITATGQRVTLRCSPRSGDLSVYWYQQSLDQGLQFLIQYYNGEERAKGNILERFSAQQFPDLHSELNLSSLELGDSALYFCASSVGYYNEQFFGPGTRLTVL.

This clonotype showed up many times. The genes are TRBV7-9 and TRBJ2-7; unclear D gene. CDR3 length: 17 residues. V lost 2 bases, J lost 0 bases, and 17 bases lay in between. CDR1 and CDR2 from the germline V gene are SEHNR and FQNEAQ (reference sequence). The CDR3 loop is CASSLFNTFLFSYEQYF. The DNA for the CDR3 is TGTGCCAGCAGCTTATTCAACACCTTTCTTTTCTCCTACGAGCAGTACTTC.